These 25 T cell receptor beta chains were sequenced from one sample in a study of cytomegalovirus exposure and HLA in healthy donors. PCR was performed using 60 Vbeta and 13 Jbeta primers. This table comes from immunoSEQ multiplex PCR, and its TCRdb copy is limited to in-frame clones, with some not included. This repertoire shows some 110,000 clones, under 85% found once; its top ten account for roughly 13%. Input material: PBMCs. These TCRs come from a middle-aged woman in good health and CMV-seropositive.

This clone has a handful of counts. The chain couples TRBV5-1 to TRBJ2-1, with TRBD2 as a possible D gene (6 bases). Trimming took 3 bases from V and 7 from J, leaving 23 bases between them. The CDR3 has 17 amino acids. Germline lookup yields CDR1 SGHRS and CDR2 YFSETQ. This chain's CDR3 is CASSWTPRSAGGNEQFF. The CDR3 nucleotides read TGCGCCAGCAGCTGGACCCCACGCAGCGCAGGAGGGAATGAGCAGTTCTTC.

The gene calls are TRBV28 and TRBJ1-1; 7 bases agree with TRBD1. The CDR3 has 14 amino acids. V lost 6 bases to trimming and J lost 2 bases; unmatched junction nucleotides: 6. CDR1 and CDR2 from the germline V gene are MDHEN and SYDVKM. DNA of the CDR3: TGTGCCAGCAGGTCGACAGGGCTTAACACTGAAGCTTTCTTT. Its protein is CASRSTGLNTEAFF.

The count of this clone is one. In DNA, the CDR3 is TGTGCCAGCAGCTTATCCAAGCGGCAAGAGACCCAGTACTTC. Encoded protein: CASSLSKRQETQYF. The rearrangement joins TRBV11-2 to TRBJ2-5; weak D call: TRBD2 (5 bases). The CDR3 runs 14 residues. CDR1 is SGHAT and CDR2 is FQNNGV in the germline V gene. V shed 2 bases and J shed 2 bases, with 9 bases lying between them.

The chain couples TRBV28 to TRBJ2-5, with TRBD1 matching 11 bases. The CDR3 runs 15 residues. V lost 6 bases to trimming and J lost 1 base; unmatched junction nucleotides: 4. Germline values: CDR1 MDHEN, CDR2 SYDVKM. This CDR3 is CASSSDRGPQETQYF. The CDR3 DNA reads as TGTGCCAGCAGCTCGGACAGGGGGCCCCAAGAGACCCAGTACTTC.

CDR3 in amino acids: CASSLDLIREIGNIQYF. Here the CDR3 DNA reads TGTGCCAGCAGCTTAGATCTTATCCGGGAGATAGGGAACATTCAGTACTTC. The V call is TRBV11-2, the J call TRBJ2-4, with D possibly being TRBD2 (6 bases). The V gene lost 0 bases and the J gene lost 7 bases, with 19 bases spanning the gap. This CDR3 spans 17 amino acids. The germline V gene encodes CDR1 SGHAT and CDR2 FQNNGV.

V and J are TRBV6-1 and TRBJ1-4; no reliable D call. Germline CDR1 and CDR2: MNHNS and SASEGT. Trimming took off 1 base at V and 0 bases at J, with 12 bases between the two ends. This CDR3 has 17 amino acids. The DNA for the CDR3 is TGTGCCAGCAGTGAAGTTATGCGGATTTCAACTAATGAAAAACTGTTTTTT. Its protein is CASSEVMRISTNEKLFF.

V is TRBV4-1 and J is TRBJ1-5; tentative D call: TRBD1 (5 bases). The CDR3 runs to 17 residues. V was trimmed by 3 bases and J by 9 bases, leaving 24 bases between them. Germline assignment: CDR1 MGHRA and CDR2 YSYEKL. Written as DNA, the CDR3 is TGCGCCAGCAGCCATCTCCGGGACTCAAGCCGCAAGGTGCCCCAGCATTTT. It specifies CASSHLRDSSRKVPQHF.

This sequence joins TRBV25-1 and TRBJ2-2; 11 bases are a match to TRBD1. CDR1 and CDR2 (germline): MGHDK, SYGVNS. J was trimmed by 5 bases and V by 2 bases; bases with no gene match: 4. The CDR3 contains 16 residues. The DNA of the CDR3 is TGTGCCAGCAGTGAAGAAGGGACAGGGGGAACCGGGGAGCTGTTTTTT. This translates into CASSEEGTGGTGELFF.

V gene TRBV28 combines with J gene TRBJ1-2, with no clear D. The V gene's germline CDR1 is MDHEN and CDR2 SYDVKM. Between the trimmed V and J ends, which lost 7 bases and 4 bases, there was a span of 16 bases. The CDR3 has 14 residues. The DNA for the CDR3 is TGTGCCAGCATTGGGCCCGGGGAGACCTATGGCTACACCTTC. It is translated as CASIGPGETYGYTF.

DNA for the CDR3: TGTGCCAGCAGCACCGGGACTCCAGATACGCAGTATTTT. Protein: CASSTGTPDTQYF. The genes are TRBV28 and TRBJ2-3, with TRBD2 as a possible D gene (6 bases). V dropped 6 bases and J dropped 4 bases, with 11 bases sitting between them. This CDR3 comprises 13 residues. Germline V gene sequence: CDR1 MDHEN, CDR2 SYDVKM.

This clone was counted between two and nine times. The chain links TRBV9 to TRBJ1-1, with D perhaps TRBD1 (5 bases). The CDR3 runs 16 residues. Germline V gene data show CDR1 as SGDLS and CDR2 as YYNGEE. The V end was cut by 4 bases, the J end by 0 bases, with 16 bases between. CDR3 region: CASSMGGGDLNTEAFF. The CDR3 coding sequence is TGTGCCAGCAGCATGGGGGGGGGAGATTTGAACACTGAAGCTTTCTTT.

This rearrangement joins TRBV15 to TRBJ2-7, with 8 bases fitting TRBD1. The CDR3 loop spans 15 amino acids. Germline loops: CDR1 LNHNV, CDR2 YYDKDF (reference sequence). V lost 0 bases to trimming and J lost 2 bases; unmatched junction nucleotides: 3. CDR3 in DNA: TGTGCCACCAGCAGAGATCCAGGGGGCCCCTACGAGCAGTACTTC. Its protein product is CATSRDPGGPYEQYF. Looking up the rest from reference TRBV15 and TRBJ2-7 gives the full variable domain: DAMVIQNPRYQVTQFGKPVTLSCSQTLNHNVMYWYQQKSSQAPKLLFHYYDKDFNNEADTPDNFQSRRPNTSFCFLDIRSPGLGDTAMYLCATSRDPGGPYEQYFGPGTRLTVT.

In this sample, this clone turned up a few times. The rearrangement joins TRBV6-5 to TRBJ2-1; the D is unclear. CDR1 and CDR2 (germline): MNHEY, SVGAGI. This CDR3 is built from 12 residues. Trimming took 5 bases from V and 8 from J, leaving 10 bases between them. The CDR3 DNA sequence: TGTGCCAGCAGTGCAATCGGAGATGAGCAGTTCTTC. Translating it yields CASSAIGDEQFF.

The V call is TRBV6-1, the J call TRBJ1-2; 8 bases are shared with TRBD1. Losses at the gene ends were 9 bases for V and 8 bases for J; bases not matched to a gene: 5. CDR3 length: 11 amino acids. Germline-derived CDR1 and CDR2 are MNHNS and SASEGT. The CDR3: CASRTGQGYTF. In DNA form, the CDR3 reads TGTGCCAGTCGGACAGGGCAGGGCTACACCTTC.

Concerning this clone: One junction end disagrees with the germline gene, perhaps due to a read error. V usage is TRBV28 and J usage is TRBJ1-1; TRBD1 agrees at 7 bases. CDR1 is MDHEN and CDR2 is SYDVKM in the germline V gene. The CDR3 consists of 13 residues. The CDR3 loop is CASRLWDSASLVF. The CDR3 DNA is TGTGCCAGCAGACTATGGGACAGCGCTAGCTTGGTCTTT. Together with reference TRBV28 and TRBJ1-1, the CDR3 gives the full variable domain: DVKVTQSSRYLVKRTGEKVFLECVQDMDHENMFWYRQDPGLGLRLIYFSYDVKMKEKGDIPEGYSVSREKKERFSLILESASTNQTSMYLCASRLWDSASLVFGQGTRLTVV.

This clone showed up just once. The gene calls are TRBV30 and TRBJ2-2; 9 nucleotides match TRBD1. V lost 3 bases, J lost 5 bases, and 10 bases stayed unmatched. CDR1 GTSNPN and CDR2 SVGIG come from the germline V gene (reference sequence). This CDR3 is built from 16 residues. This CDR3 reads CAWSDGGQGWTGELFF. The CDR3 nucleotides are TGTGCCTGGAGCGACGGGGGACAGGGCTGGACCGGGGAGCTGTTTTTT.

The chain has TRBV28 and TRBJ1-5; D is unclear. The V and J ends lost 10 bases and 3 bases respectively, with 10 bases between them. This CDR3 comprises 12 residues. CDR1 is MDHEN, CDR2 SYDVKM, per germline. The CDR3 loop reads CATRVFNQPQHF. The CDR3 region has the DNA TGTGCCACCCGGGTCTTCAATCAGCCCCAGCATTTT.

This clone occurred many times. This chain links TRBV14 with TRBJ1-1; D is possibly TRBD1 (5 bases). Trimming pared 4 bases from V and 5 bases from J, leaving 20 bases between. Germline V lookup: CDR1 SGHDN, CDR2 FVKESK. The CDR3 is 16 amino acids. The CDR3 reads CASSPREGRVWTEAFF. CDR3 in DNA: TGTGCCAGCAGCCCCCGGGAGGGGCGGGTATGGACTGAAGCTTTCTTT. The complete variable domain, with remaining parts taken from reference TRBV14 and TRBJ1-1, reads EAGVTQFPSHSVIEKGQTVTLRCDPISGHDNLYWYRRVMGKEIKFLLHFVKESKQDESGMPNNRFLAERTGGTYSTLKVQPAELEDSGVYFCASSPREGRVWTEAFFGQGTRLTVV.

The rearrangement joins TRBV6-5 to TRBJ1-1, with TRBD1 as a possible D gene (6 bases). V lost 5 bases and J 0 bases, leaving 13 bases between the germline ends. The CDR3 is made up of 15 amino acids. Germline V gene data show CDR1 as MNHEY and CDR2 as SVGAGI. This CDR3 is CASSPTGSLNTEAFF. The CDR3 nucleotides read TGTGCCAGCAGTCCCACAGGGTCCCTGAACACTGAAGCTTTCTTT.

V and J are TRBV14 and TRBJ2-7; D unresolved. The CDR3 runs to 16 residues. Germline CDR1 reads SGHDN; CDR2 reads FVKESK. V was trimmed by 1 base and J by 0 bases, leaving 13 bases between them. For the CDR3, the DNA is TGTGCCAGCAGCCAAGCGTCCCAGCGAAGCTCCTACGAGCAGTACTTC. This gives the protein CASSQASQRSSYEQYF.

V and J are TRBV4-1 and TRBJ1-2, with D hard to call. V dropped 3 bases and J dropped 4 bases, with 12 bases sitting between them. Germline CDR1 MGHRA, CDR2 YSYEKL. The CDR3 sequence is 14 residues long. The CDR3 DNA sequence: TGCGCCAGCAGCCACGAGGGATCTTTCTATGGCTACACCTTC. Its protein product is CASSHEGSFYGYTF.

V usage is TRBV5-1 and J usage is TRBJ2-1; TRBD2 aligns across 13 bases. The germline gives CDR1 SGHRS, CDR2 YFSETQ. CDR3 length equals 15 residues. The ends lost 4 bases at V and 7 bases at J; junction bases unmatched: 5. CDR3 protein: CASSPLAGGPNEQFF. For the CDR3, the DNA is TGCGCCAGCAGCCCACTAGCGGGAGGGCCGAATGAGCAGTTCTTC.

V gene TRBV29-1 combines with J gene TRBJ1-1, with D unresolved. V was clipped by 5 bases and J by 4 bases, with 11 bases between them. The CDR3 extends over 12 amino acids. The germline V gene encodes CDR1 SQVTM and CDR2 ANQGSEA. The CDR3 loop reads CSVRPGTTEAFF. The CDR3 nucleotides read TGCAGCGTTCGCCCGGGAACCACTGAAGCTTTCTTT.

V gene TRBV2 combines with J gene TRBJ2-1; D call uncertain. V lost 4 bases and J lost 2, with 9 bases in between. Germline values: CDR1 SNHLY, CDR2 FYNNEI. This CDR3 contains 14 residues. DNA of the CDR3: TGTGCCAGCAGTGTTGGCAGCGCCTACAATGAGCAGTTCTTC. It codes for CASSVGSAYNEQFF.

The rearrangement uses TRBV6-6 and TRBJ2-7; 7 positions match TRBD1. Germline V lookup: CDR1 MNHNY, CDR2 SVGAGI (reference sequence). V was pared by 7 bases and J by 3 bases, with 9 bases of the junction left unmatched. This CDR3 has 14 amino acids. This CDR3 reads CASTFSGQLYEQYF. Here the CDR3 DNA reads TGTGCCAGCACCTTCTCGGGACAGCTCTACGAGCAGTACTTC.